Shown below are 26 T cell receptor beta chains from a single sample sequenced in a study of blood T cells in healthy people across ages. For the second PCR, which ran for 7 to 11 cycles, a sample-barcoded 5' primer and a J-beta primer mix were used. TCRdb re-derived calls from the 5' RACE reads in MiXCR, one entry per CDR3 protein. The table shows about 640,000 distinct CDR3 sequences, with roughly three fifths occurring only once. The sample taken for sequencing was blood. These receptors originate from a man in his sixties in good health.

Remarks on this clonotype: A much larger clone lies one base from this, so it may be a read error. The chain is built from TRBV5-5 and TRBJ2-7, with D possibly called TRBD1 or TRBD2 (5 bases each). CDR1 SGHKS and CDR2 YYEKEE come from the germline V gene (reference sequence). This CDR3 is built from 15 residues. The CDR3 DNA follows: TGTGCCAGCAACTTGACGTCGGGGACCTCCTACGAGCAGTACTTC. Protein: CASNLTSGTSYEQYF. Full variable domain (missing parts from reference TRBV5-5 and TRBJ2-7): DAGVTQSPTHLIKTRGQQVTLRCSPISGHKSVSWYQQVLGQGPQFIFQYYEKEERGRGNFPDRFSARQFPNYSSELNVNALLLGDSALYLCASNLTSGTSYEQYFGPGTRLTVT.

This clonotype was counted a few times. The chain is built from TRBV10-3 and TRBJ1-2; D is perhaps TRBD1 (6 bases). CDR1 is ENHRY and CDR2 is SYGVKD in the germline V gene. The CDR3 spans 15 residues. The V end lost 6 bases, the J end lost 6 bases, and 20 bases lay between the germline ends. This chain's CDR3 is CAISLGHLTRDGYTF. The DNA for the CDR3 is TGTGCCATCAGCCTGGGACACCTAACGAGGGATGGCTACACCTTC.

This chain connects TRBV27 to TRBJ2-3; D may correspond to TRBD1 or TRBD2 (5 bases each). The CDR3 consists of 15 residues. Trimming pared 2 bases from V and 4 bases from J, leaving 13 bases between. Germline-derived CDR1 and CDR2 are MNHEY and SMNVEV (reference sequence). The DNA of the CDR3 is TGTGCCAGCAGTTTAGGAGGCAGGGACCCAGATACGCAGTATTTT. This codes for CASSLGGRDPDTQYF.

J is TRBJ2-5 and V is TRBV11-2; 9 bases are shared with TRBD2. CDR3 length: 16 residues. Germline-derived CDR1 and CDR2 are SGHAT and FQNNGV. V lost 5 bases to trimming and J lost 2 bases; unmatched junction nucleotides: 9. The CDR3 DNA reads TGTGCCAGCAGCCCCTGGAGCGGGGGGCCGCAAGAGACCCAGTACTTC. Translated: CASSPWSGGPQETQYF. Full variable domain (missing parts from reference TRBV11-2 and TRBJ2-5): EAGVAQSPRYKIIEKRQSVAFWCNPISGHATLYWYQQILGQGPKLLIQFQNNGVVDDSQLPKDRFSAERLKGVDSTLKIQPAKLEDSAVYLCASSPWSGGPQETQYFGPGTRLLVL.

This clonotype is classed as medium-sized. CDR3 loop: CASSLAGVQETQYF. The CDR3 DNA is TGTGCCAGCAGCTTAGCCGGGGTACAAGAGACCCAGTACTTC. This chain connects TRBV7-2 to TRBJ2-5; maybe TRBD2 (5 bases). This CDR3 comprises 14 residues. Germline CDR1 reads SGHTA; CDR2 reads FQGNSA. Trimming shortened V by 0 bases and J by 2 bases, and 7 bases separated the two germline ends.

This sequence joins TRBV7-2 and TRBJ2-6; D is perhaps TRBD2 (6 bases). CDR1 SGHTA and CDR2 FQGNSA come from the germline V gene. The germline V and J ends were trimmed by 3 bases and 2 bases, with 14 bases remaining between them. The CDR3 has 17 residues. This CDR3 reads CASSLVGGGAGANVLTF. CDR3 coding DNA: TGTGCCAGCAGCTTGGTTGGAGGAGGGGCTGGGGCCAACGTCCTGACTTTC.

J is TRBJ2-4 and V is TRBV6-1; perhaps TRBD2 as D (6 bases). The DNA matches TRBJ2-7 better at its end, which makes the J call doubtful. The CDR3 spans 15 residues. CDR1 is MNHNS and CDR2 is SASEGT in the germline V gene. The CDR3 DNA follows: TGTGCCAGCAGTGAATACGCGGGGAGCTCCTACGAGCAGTACTTC. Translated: CASSEYAGSSYEQYF.

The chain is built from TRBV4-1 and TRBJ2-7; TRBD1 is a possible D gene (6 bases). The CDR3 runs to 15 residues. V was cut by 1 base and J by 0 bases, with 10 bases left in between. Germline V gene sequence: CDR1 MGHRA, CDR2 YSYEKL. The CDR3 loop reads CASSQVGRGSYEQYF. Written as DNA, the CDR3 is TGCGCCAGCAGCCAAGTGGGCAGGGGCTCCTACGAGCAGTACTTC.

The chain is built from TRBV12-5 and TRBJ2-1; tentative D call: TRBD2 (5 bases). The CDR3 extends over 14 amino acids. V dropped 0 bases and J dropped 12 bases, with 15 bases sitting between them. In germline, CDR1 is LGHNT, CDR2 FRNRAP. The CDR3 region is CASGLVPDREGQFF. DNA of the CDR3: TGTGCTAGTGGTTTGGTACCCGATCGGGAAGGGCAGTTCTTC.

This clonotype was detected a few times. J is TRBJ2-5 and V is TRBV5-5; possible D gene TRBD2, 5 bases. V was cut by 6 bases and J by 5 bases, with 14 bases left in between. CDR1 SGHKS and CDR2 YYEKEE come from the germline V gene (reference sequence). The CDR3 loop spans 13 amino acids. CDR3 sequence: CASTPGGAETQYF. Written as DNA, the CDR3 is TGTGCCAGCACTCCCGGAGGAGCCGAGACCCAGTACTTC. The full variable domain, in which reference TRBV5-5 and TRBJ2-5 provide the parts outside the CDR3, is DAGVTQSPTHLIKTRGQQVTLRCSPISGHKSVSWYQQVLGQGPQFIFQYYEKEERGRGNFPDRFSARQFPNYSSELNVNALLLGDSALYLCASTPGGAETQYFGPGTRLLVL.

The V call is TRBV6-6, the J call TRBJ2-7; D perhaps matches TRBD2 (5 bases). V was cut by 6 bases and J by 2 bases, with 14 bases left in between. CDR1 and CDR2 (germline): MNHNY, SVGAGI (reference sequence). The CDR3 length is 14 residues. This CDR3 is CASSLMNGAYEQYF. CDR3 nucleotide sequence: TGTGCCAGCAGCCTAATGAACGGGGCCTACGAGCAGTACTTC.

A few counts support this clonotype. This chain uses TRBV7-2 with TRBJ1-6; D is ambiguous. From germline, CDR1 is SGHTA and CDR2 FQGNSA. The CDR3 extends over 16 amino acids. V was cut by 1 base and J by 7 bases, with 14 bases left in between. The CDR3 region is CASSLVGPPVNSPLHF. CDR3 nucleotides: TGTGCCAGCAGCTTAGTAGGGCCGCCGGTCAATTCACCCCTCCACTTT.

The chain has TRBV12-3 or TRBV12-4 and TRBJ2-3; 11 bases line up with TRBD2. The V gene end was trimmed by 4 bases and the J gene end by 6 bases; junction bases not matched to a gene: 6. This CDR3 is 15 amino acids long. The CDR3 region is CASSSSTSGADTQYF. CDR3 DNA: TGTGCCAGCAGTTCCTCGACTAGCGGGGCGGATACGCAGTATTTT.

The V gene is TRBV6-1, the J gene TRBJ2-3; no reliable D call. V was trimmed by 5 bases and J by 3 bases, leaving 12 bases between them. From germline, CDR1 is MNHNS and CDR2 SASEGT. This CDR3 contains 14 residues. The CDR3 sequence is CASSRPGRTDTQYF. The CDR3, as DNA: TGTGCCAGCAGTCGCCCGGGCAGGACAGATACGCAGTATTTT.

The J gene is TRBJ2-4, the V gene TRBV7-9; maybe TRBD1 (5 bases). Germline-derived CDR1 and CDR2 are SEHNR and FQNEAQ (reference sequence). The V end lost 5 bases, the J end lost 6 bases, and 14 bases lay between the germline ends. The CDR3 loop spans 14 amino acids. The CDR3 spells CASSKDTSINIQYF. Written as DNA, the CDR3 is TGTGCCAGCAGCAAGGACACTTCCATAAACATTCAGTACTTC.

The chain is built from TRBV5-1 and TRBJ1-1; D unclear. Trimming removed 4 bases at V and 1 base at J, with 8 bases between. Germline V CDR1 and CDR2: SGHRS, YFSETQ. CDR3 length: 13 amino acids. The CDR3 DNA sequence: TGCGCCAGCAGCCAACAATCGAACACTGAAGCTTTCTTT. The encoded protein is CASSQQSNTEAFF.

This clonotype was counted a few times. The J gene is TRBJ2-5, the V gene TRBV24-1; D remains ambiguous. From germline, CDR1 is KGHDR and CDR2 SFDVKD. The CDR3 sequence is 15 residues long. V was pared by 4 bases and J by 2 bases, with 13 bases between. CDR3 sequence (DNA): TGTGCCACCAGTGAATCCCGGGTCCTTCAAGAGACCCAGTACTTC. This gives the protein CATSESRVLQETQYF.

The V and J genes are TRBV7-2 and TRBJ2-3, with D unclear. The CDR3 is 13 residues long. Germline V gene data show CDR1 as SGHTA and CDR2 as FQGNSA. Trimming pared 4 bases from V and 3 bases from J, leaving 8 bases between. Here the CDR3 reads CASSSPQTDTQYF. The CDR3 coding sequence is TGTGCCAGCAGCTCTCCCCAGACAGATACGCAGTATTTT.

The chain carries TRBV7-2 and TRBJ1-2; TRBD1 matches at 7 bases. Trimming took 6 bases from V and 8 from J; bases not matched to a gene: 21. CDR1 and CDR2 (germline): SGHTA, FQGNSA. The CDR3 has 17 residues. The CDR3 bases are TGTGCCAGCAGATTTACAGGGACAGCGATGGGCCGAGGGGGCTACACCTTC. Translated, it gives CASRFTGTAMGRGGYTF.

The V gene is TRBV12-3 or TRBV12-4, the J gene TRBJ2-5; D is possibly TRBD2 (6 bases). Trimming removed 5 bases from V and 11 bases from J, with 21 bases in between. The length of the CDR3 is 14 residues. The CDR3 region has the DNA TGTGCCAGCAGTCCGTGGGGGGTATACAATGAGCAGTACTTC. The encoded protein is CASSPWGVYNEQYF.

Here the CDR3 reads CASTLNRAHNEQFF. CDR3 DNA: TGTGCCAGCACCTTGAACAGGGCCCACAATGAGCAGTTCTTC. The chain is built from TRBV6-5 and TRBJ2-1; possible D gene TRBD1, 6 bases. The germline CDR1 and CDR2 sequences are MNHEY and SVGAGI. The CDR3 runs to 14 residues. V shed 7 bases and J shed 5 bases, with 15 bases lying between them.

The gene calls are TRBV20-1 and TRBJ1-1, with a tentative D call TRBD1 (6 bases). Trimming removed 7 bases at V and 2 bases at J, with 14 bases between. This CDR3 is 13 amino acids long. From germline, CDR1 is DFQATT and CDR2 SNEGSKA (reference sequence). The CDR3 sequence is CSGRTELNTEAFF. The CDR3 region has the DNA TGCAGTGGGCGGACAGAACTTAACACTGAAGCTTTCTTT.

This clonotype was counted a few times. The CDR3 loop is CASSLVGGIRHTQYF. In nucleotides, the CDR3 is TGTGCCAGCAGTTTAGTAGGTGGGATCAGGCATACGCAGTATTTT. The rearrangement uses TRBV12-3 or TRBV12-4 and TRBJ2-3; D remains unclear. Trimming cost V 1 base and J 7 bases, with 15 bases left between them. This CDR3 is built from 15 residues.

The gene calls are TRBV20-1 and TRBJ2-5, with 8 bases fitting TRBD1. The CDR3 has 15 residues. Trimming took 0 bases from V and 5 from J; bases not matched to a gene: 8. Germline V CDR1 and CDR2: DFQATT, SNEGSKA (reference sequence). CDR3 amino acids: CSARDPTGAGETQYF. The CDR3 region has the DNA TGCAGTGCTAGAGATCCGACAGGGGCAGGGGAGACCCAGTACTTC.

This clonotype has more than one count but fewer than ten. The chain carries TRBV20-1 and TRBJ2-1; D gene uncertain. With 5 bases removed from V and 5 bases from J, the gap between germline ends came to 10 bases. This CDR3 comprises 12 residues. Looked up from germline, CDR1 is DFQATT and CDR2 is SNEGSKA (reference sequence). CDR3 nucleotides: TGCAGTGCTCCTTACACCCACAATGAGCAGTTCTTC. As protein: CSAPYTHNEQFF.

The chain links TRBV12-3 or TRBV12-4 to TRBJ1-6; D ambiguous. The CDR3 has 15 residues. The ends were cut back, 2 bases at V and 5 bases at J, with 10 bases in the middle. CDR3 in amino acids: CASSLRGSDNSPLHF. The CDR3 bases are TGTGCCAGCAGTTTACGGGGAAGCGATAATTCACCCCTCCACTTT.